Listed below are T cell receptor beta chains from one sample, sequenced in a study of T cell changes during pregnancy in multiple sclerosis. This table comes from immunoSEQ multiplex PCR, and its TCRdb copy is limited to in-frame clones, with some not included. The sample consists of 50,000 to 75,000 clones, 90% of them appearing once. Material: peripheral blood, obtained in the first trimester of pregnancy. These receptors all stem from a female donor in good health, enrolled as a control in a pregnancy study. The CDR3 runs from the conserved cysteine through the conserved F or W. The D gene is left open where the match is weak. Not every row has a clone size; where given, it reads once, few, many or a size class.

>TRBV2|TRBJ1-1|-|-
TGTGCCAGCAGTGCTCTGAACACTGAAGCTTTCTTT
CASSALNTEAFF
>TRBV9|TRBJ1-1|-|few
TGTGCCAGCAGCGTAGTTGAGGGAACTGAAGCTTTCTTT
CASSVVEGTEAFF
>TRBV5-6|TRBJ1-5|-|-
TGTGCCAGCAGCTTTTTTTCTAATCAGCCCCAGCATTTT
CASSFFSNQPQHF
>TRBV29-1|TRBJ1-1|-|-
TGCAGCGGGCTTACAGGGAGAACTGAAGCTTTCTTT
CSGLTGRTEAFF
>TRBV20-1|TRBJ2-1|-|-
TGCAGTGTAGACACCTACAATGAGCAGTTCTTC
CSVDTYNEQFF
>TRBV19|TRBJ1-4|-|-
TGTGCCAGTAAAAGGGGGAATGAAAAACTGTTTTTT
CASKRGNEKLFF
>TRBV7-2|TRBJ2-7|TRBD2|-
TGTGCCAGCAGCGTACCGGTATCAGGGACTAGCTGGGATCCCTACGAGCAGTACTTC
CASSVPVSGTSWDPYEQYF
>TRBV5-1|TRBJ1-4|-|-
TGCGCCAGCAGCTTGACAGCAACTAATGAAAAACTGTTTTTT
CASSLTATNEKLFF
>TRBV6-1|TRBJ2-5|TRBD1|-
TGTGCCAGCAGATTGACAGGGCTCCAGGAGACCCAGTACTTC
CASRLTGLQETQYF
>TRBV6-6|TRBJ2-7|TRBD2|once
TGTGCCAGCAGTTACAGTGCGGGAGGCGGCTACGAGCAGTACTTC
CASSYSAGGGYEQYF
>TRBV27|TRBJ2-6|-|-
TGTGCCAGCAGTGGGCGTTCTGGGGCCAACGTCCTGACTTTC
CASSGRSGANVLTF
>TRBV11-2|TRBJ1-2|TRBD1|-
TGTGCCAGCAGCCCACGGAGTAGCAGGGGGCGGATCTATGGCTACACCTTC
CASSPRSSRGRIYGYTF
>TRBV29-1|TRBJ1-1|TRBD1|-
TGCAGCGTTGCGTACAGGGGCACTGAAGCTTTCTTT
CSVAYRGTEAFF
>TRBV5-1|TRBJ2-3|TRBD2|-
TGCGCCAGCAACCCGGGGGAGGGTACGACAGATACGCAGTATTTT
CASNPGEGTTDTQYF
>TRBV18|TRBJ1-1|TRBD1|-
TGTGCCAGCTCACCTACGGGACAGACCTACACTGAAGCTTTCTTT
CASSPTGQTYTEAFF
>TRBV19|TRBJ2-1|-|-
TGTGCCAGTAGTATACGGACCGGGGGTGCCTCCTACAATGAGCAGTTCTTC
CASSIRTGGASYNEQFF
>TRBV10-3|TRBJ1-1|-|-
TGTGCCTCAGGGGAGAACACTGAAGCTTTCTTT
CASGENTEAFF
>TRBV19|TRBJ1-2|-|-
TGTGCCAGTAGTATGTCGCTGGGGAGCCAGTATGGCTACACCTTC
CASSMSLGSQYGYTF
>TRBV9|TRBJ2-2|-|-
TGTGCCAGCAGCTCTCGTATCGGCACCGGGGAGCTGTTTTTT
CASSSRIGTGELFF
>TRBV28|TRBJ2-7|-|-
TGTGCCAGCAGTCCAAGTACAGGCGGTTCCTTCTCCTACGAGCAGTACTTC
CASSPSTGGSFSYEQYF
>TRBV6-5|TRBJ2-1|TRBD1|-
TGTGCCAGCAGGCTCACAGGGGGCTACTACAATGAGCAGTTCTTC
CASRLTGGYYNEQFF
>TRBV4-2|TRBJ1-1|TRBD1|-
TGTGCCAGCAGCCAAGCCGGGACAGGGGGCTTCGGGGGGACTGAAGCTTTCTTT
CASSQAGTGGFGGTEAFF
>TRBV30|TRBJ2-5|TRBD2|-
TGTGCCTACGGGACTAGCGGGGGGCTCCAAGAGACCCAGTACTTC
CAYGTSGGLQETQYF
>TRBV5-1|TRBJ2-5|TRBD2|once
TGCGCCAGCAGCTCCGGACTAGCGGGGAGAGGATGGGAGACCCAGTACTTC
CASSSGLAGRGWETQYF
>TRBV6-5|TRBJ1-5|-|-
TGTGCCAGCAGTTACTCGTTTACTACGGGAAGCCAGCCCCAGCATTTT
CASSYSFTTGSQPQHF
>TRBV14|TRBJ1-2|-|-
TGTGCCAGCAGCCAAGATCTTTCGACAGGAGCCTACACCTTC
CASSQDLSTGAYTF
>TRBV5-1|TRBJ2-1|TRBD1|-
TGCGCCAGCAGCATACAGGGGGCGGGCGATGAGCAGTTCTTC
CASSIQGAGDEQFF
>TRBV25-1|TRBJ1-2|-|-
TGTGCCAGCAGGGAGGGTGTGGTTAGCACCTTC
CASREGVVSTF
>TRBV7-2|TRBJ2-1|TRBD2|-
TGTGCCAGCAGCGTAAAACTAGCGGGAGGGAATGAGCAGTTCTTC
CASSVKLAGGNEQFF
>TRBV27|TRBJ2-5|TRBD2|-
TGTGCCAGCAGTCCAGGGACTAGCGGTGAGACCCAGTACTTC
CASSPGTSGETQYF
>TRBV5-6|TRBJ2-2|-|-
TGTGCCAGCAGCTCCTCGAGGAACACCGGGGAGCTGTTTTTT
CASSSSRNTGELFF
>TRBV4-2|TRBJ2-1|TRBD2|-
TGTGCCAGCAGCCAAGAGGTATTAGCGGGTATCCCGTTCTTC
CASSQEVLAGIPFF
>TRBV5-1|TRBJ2-5|-|-
TGCGCCAGCAGGGGGGGGGCTTGGGGGAGAGAAGACCAAGAGACCCAGTACTTC
CASRGGAWGREDQETQYF
>TRBV11-3|TRBJ2-1|-|-
TGTGCCAGCAGCCACTCGGTTTGGCAGTTCTTC
CASSHSVWQFF
>TRBV7-2|TRBJ2-1|-|-
TGTGCCAGCAGCAAGGACAGCTACAATGAGCAGTTCTTC
CASSKDSYNEQFF
>TRBV7-6|TRBJ2-1|-|-
TGTGCCAGCAGCTTAGAGATTCGAGATGAGCAGTTCTTC
CASSLEIRDEQFF
>TRBV5-1|TRBJ2-5|-|-
TGCGCCAGCAGCTTGGGGGGCAGTGAGACCCAGTACTTC
CASSLGGSETQYF
>TRBV18|TRBJ1-1|-|-
TGTGCTTCTCAGGGACTGGGGGACACTGAAGCTTTCTTT
CASQGLGDTEAFF
>TRBV6-1|TRBJ1-1|-|-
TGTGCCAGCAGTGACCGCAGCGGCTCCTTAAACACTGAAGCTTTCTTT
CASSDRSGSLNTEAFF
>TRBV7-9|TRBJ1-1|-|few
TGTGCCAGCAGCGACGGGCAGGGGACTGAAGCTTTCTTT
CASSDGQGTEAFF
>TRBV27|TRBJ1-5|-|few
TGTGCCAGCAGTTCGAAGGAGAATCAGCCCCAGCATTTT
CASSSKENQPQHF
>TRBV7-2|TRBJ1-2|TRBD1|-
TGTGCCAGCAGCTTATTCACAGGGGGGAGTCCCAGCTATGGCTACACCTTC
CASSLFTGGSPSYGYTF
>TRBV5-4|TRBJ1-2|-|-
TGTGCCAGCAGCTTGGGGGGGGGAAGCTACACCTTC
CASSLGGGSYTF
>TRBV5-4|TRBJ1-2|-|-
TGTGCCAGCAGCCCGAAGACAGTCTACTATGGCTACACCTTC
CASSPKTVYYGYTF
>TRBV7-2|TRBJ1-4|TRBD1|once
TGTGCCAGCAGCCCCGGACAGGGCCCGGGGAGGGAAAAACTGTTTTTT
CASSPGQGPGREKLFF
>TRBV27|TRBJ2-7|-|-
TGTGCCAGCAGTTATACAGGGTACGAGCAGTACTTC
CASSYTGYEQYF
>TRBV29-1|TRBJ2-3|-|-
TGCAGCGTTGAAGGGCAGGGAAAGGATACGCAGTATTTT
CSVEGQGKDTQYF
>TRBV6-1|TRBJ1-2|-|-
TGTGCCAGCAGTGAGGACAGCCGCTATGGCTACACCTTC
CASSEDSRYGYTF
>TRBV5-1|TRBJ1-1|-|-
TGCGCCAGCAGCCCGCTAGGTCGAATGAACACTGAAGCTTTCTTT
CASSPLGRMNTEAFF
>TRBV5-1|TRBJ2-1|TRBD2|-
TGCGCCAGCAGGGATGGGACTAGCGGACCCTACAATGAGCAGTTCTTC
CASRDGTSGPYNEQFF
>TRBV5-5|TRBJ1-1|-|-
TGTGCCAGCAGCTCCCACCTACTAGAAGCTTTCTTT
CASSSHLLEAFF
>TRBV13|TRBJ1-2|TRBD1|-
TGTGCCAGCAGCTTTGGGACAGGGGCTTATAACTATGGCTACACCTTC
CASSFGTGAYNYGYTF
>TRBV28|TRBJ1-2|-|-
TGTGCCAGCAGTAGCACCGGGAGCTTCGGGATTAACTATGGCTACACCTTC
CASSSTGSFGINYGYTF
>TRBV4-1|TRBJ1-1|-|-
TGCGCCAGCAGCCAAGTCCCCAGGGTTACGAACACTGAAGCTTTCTTT
CASSQVPRVTNTEAFF
>TRBV2|TRBJ2-1|-|-
TGTGCCAGCAGTGGGGTCCGGGGGAGCTCCTACAATGAGCAGTTCTTC
CASSGVRGSSYNEQFF
>TRBV7-2|TRBJ1-1|TRBD1|once
TGTGCCAGCAGCCGACAGGGGTTCGGCACTGAAGCTTTCTTT
CASSRQGFGTEAFF
>TRBV5-1|TRBJ2-1|-|-
TGCGCCAGCAGCTTGGAGGGCGGGAAACAGTTCTTC
CASSLEGGKQFF